What follows are 26 T cell receptor beta chains derived from one specimen sequenced in a study of blood T cell repertoires in COVID-19. TCRdb's table, derived via immunoSEQ multiplex PCR, lists solely in-frame clones and lacks some. The table records some 330,000 clones, under 95% of them present only once. The specimen was PBMCs or T cells enriched from blood (not recorded which). All receptors derive from a woman in her twenties or thirties who had recovered from COVID-19.

The chain employs TRBV2 and TRBJ1-5, with 9 nucleotides matching TRBD1. Germline V gives CDR1 SNHLY, CDR2 FYNNEI. The CDR3 is 14 amino acids. V gave up 3 bases and J gave up 5 bases; unmatched junction bases: 2. CDR3 amino acids: CASSDGTGYQPQHF. CDR3 DNA sequence: TGTGCCAGCAGTGACGGGACAGGGTATCAGCCCCAGCATTTT.

J is TRBJ2-3 and V is TRBV9; 7 nucleotides agree with TRBD2. From germline, CDR1 is SGDLS and CDR2 YYNGEE. The CDR3 runs to 15 residues. J was trimmed by 3 bases and V by 0 bases; bases with no gene match: 4. CDR3 protein: CASSVAAGVTDTQYF. In nucleotides, the CDR3 is TGTGCCAGCAGCGTAGCGGCGGGAGTTACAGATACGCAGTATTTT.

J is TRBJ2-2 and V is TRBV5-6; the D gene is possibly TRBD1 (5 bases). Germline CDR1 is SGHDT and CDR2 is YYEEEE. This CDR3 is built from 15 residues. Trimming pared 2 bases from V and 5 bases from J, leaving 13 bases between. The chain's CDR3 is CASSFKAGRTGELFF. The CDR3 DNA sequence: TGTGCCAGCAGCTTTAAGGCAGGGCGGACCGGGGAGCTGTTTTTT.

The chain carries TRBV19 and TRBJ1-5; D is undetermined. This CDR3 contains 15 residues. In germline, CDR1 is LNHDA, CDR2 SQIVND (reference sequence). The germline V and J ends were trimmed by 7 bases and 3 bases, with 16 bases remaining between them. The CDR3 protein is CASTPGGRDNQPQHF. In nucleotides, the CDR3 is TGTGCCAGTACCCCAGGAGGGCGCGACAATCAGCCCCAGCATTTT.

The chain employs TRBV5-1 and TRBJ2-5, with 12 bases aligning to TRBD2. This CDR3 spans 16 amino acids. Trimming removed 3 bases from V and 5 bases from J; junction bases left unmatched: 8. The germline gives CDR1 SGHRS, CDR2 YFSETQ. The CDR3 DNA reads as TGCGCCAGCAGCTCCCCTAGCGGGGGGGCAAAGGAGACCCAGTACTTC. It codes for CASSSPSGGAKETQYF. The full variable domain, in which reference TRBV5-1 and TRBJ2-5 provide the parts outside the CDR3, is KAGVTQTPRYLIKTRGQQVTLSCSPISGHRSVSWYQQTPGQGLQFLFEYFSETQRNKGNFPGRFSGRQFSNSRSEMNVSTLELGDSALYLCASSSPSGGAKETQYFGPGTRLLVL.

V and J are TRBV5-6 and TRBJ2-7, with TRBD1 matching 7 bases. After removal of 4 bases from V and 6 bases from J, the junction contained 10 bases not matched to a gene. CDR1 SGHDT and CDR2 YYEEEE come from the germline V gene. The CDR3 spans 14 residues. The CDR3 DNA is TGTGCCAGCAGCACGACCCAGGGGGTTGGCGAGCAGTACTTC. It encodes CASSTTQGVGEQYF.

This clone was recorded once. The chain combines TRBV11-1 with TRBJ2-3; 11 bases align to TRBD2. The CDR3 consists of 16 residues. CDR1 is SGHAT, CDR2 FQDESV, per germline (reference sequence). J was trimmed by 0 bases and V by 3 bases; bases with no gene match: 2. Here the CDR3 reads CASSFSGGASTDTQYF. CDR3 bases: TGTGCCAGCAGCTTTAGCGGGGGGGCAAGCACAGATACGCAGTATTTT. Full variable domain (outside the CDR3, taken from reference TRBV11-1 and TRBJ2-3): EAEVAQSPRYKITEKSQAVAFWCDPISGHATLYWYRQILGQGPELLVQFQDESVVDDSQLPKDRFSAERLKGVDSTLKIQPAELGDSAMYLCASSFSGGASTDTQYFGPGTRLTVL.

The chain links TRBV27 to TRBJ2-7, with unresolved D. The length of the CDR3 is 12 residues. Trimming took off 5 bases at V and 6 bases at J, with 11 bases between the two ends. Germline lookup yields CDR1 MNHEY and CDR2 SMNVEV (reference sequence). CDR3 region: CASSPSPREQYF. The CDR3 DNA follows: TGTGCCAGCAGTCCCTCCCCCCGCGAGCAGTACTTC.

The chain uses TRBV4-2 and TRBJ2-6; TRBD1 is a possible D gene (6 bases). The CDR3 runs 15 residues. The V gene's germline CDR1 is LGHNA and CDR2 YNFKEQ. V shed 1 base and J shed 4 bases, with 8 bases lying between them. The CDR3 DNA sequence: TGTGCCAGCAGCCAAGCAGGGGAAGGGGCCAACGTCCTGACTTTC. This gives the protein CASSQAGEGANVLTF.

This rearrangement joins TRBV28 to TRBJ1-6; a possible D gene is TRBD1 (6 bases). The ends were cut back, 5 bases at V and 8 bases at J, with 16 bases in the middle. Germline CDR1 reads MDHEN; CDR2 reads SYDVKM. This CDR3 region has 15 residues. The DNA of the CDR3 is TGTGCCAGCAGTACCCCAACAGGGACGGATTCACCCCTCCACTTT. This translates into CASSTPTGTDSPLHF. Filled out from reference TRBV28 and TRBJ1-6, the complete variable domain reads DVKVTQSSRYLVKRTGEKVFLECVQDMDHENMFWYRQDPGLGLRLIYFSYDVKMKEKGDIPEGYSVSREKKERFSLILESASTNQTSMYLCASSTPTGTDSPLHFGNGTRLTVT.

The CDR3 region has the DNA TGTGCCAGCAGTTCGGGGGACCGAGAAAAACTGTTTTTT. Its translation is CASSSGDREKLFF. The chain uses TRBV28 and TRBJ1-4, with D possibly matching TRBD1 (5 bases). This CDR3 is 13 amino acids long. The V gene's germline CDR1 is MDHEN and CDR2 SYDVKM. The V end lost 4 bases, the J end lost 8 bases, and 11 bases lay between the germline ends.

The chain combines TRBV19 with TRBJ2-4; 11 bases agree with TRBD1. V was pared by 8 bases and J by 7 bases, with 4 bases of the junction left unmatched. From germline, CDR1 is LNHDA and CDR2 SQIVND (reference sequence). The length of the CDR3 is 13 residues. CDR3 in DNA: TGTGCCAGTGGACAGGGGGCTAGGAACATTCAGTACTTC. Its translation is CASGQGARNIQYF.

This clone was seen just once. The chain has TRBV10-3 and TRBJ2-1, with D uncertain. V lost 0 bases and J lost 13, with 7 bases in between. Germline CDR1 ENHRY, CDR2 SYGVKD. CDR3 length: 11 residues. CDR3 protein: CAISESLAQFF. Here the CDR3 DNA reads TGTGCCATCAGTGAGTCGTTGGCTCAGTTCTTC.

The chain couples TRBV6-4 to TRBJ2-3; a weak D match, TRBD2 (6 bases). From germline, CDR1 is MRHNA and CDR2 SNTAGT. The CDR3 length is 12 residues. V lost 10 bases and J 4 bases, leaving 12 bases between the germline ends. In DNA, the CDR3 is TGTGCCAACGACTGGAGGGCAGATACGCAGTATTTT. This encodes CANDWRADTQYF.

This rearrangement joins TRBV19 to TRBJ2-4; 12 bases match TRBD2. Germline V gene lookup returns CDR1 LNHDA and CDR2 SQIVND (reference sequence). The CDR3 contains 19 residues. V dropped 3 bases and J dropped 1; count of bases not matched to a gene: 10. CDR3 loop: CASSMEASGRAAAKNIQYF. The CDR3 DNA reads as TGTGCCAGTAGTATGGAGGCTAGCGGGAGGGCCGCGGCCAAAAACATTCAGTACTTC.

The V gene is TRBV7-8, the J gene TRBJ2-3, with 8 nucleotides matching TRBD1. The CDR3 is made up of 12 amino acids. From germline, CDR1 is SGHVS and CDR2 FQNEAQ. J was trimmed by 14 bases and V by 5 bases; bases with no gene match: 9. DNA for the CDR3: TGTGCCAGCAGCCCACGGACAGGGACAAGGTATTTT. It codes for CASSPRTGTRYF.

V usage is TRBV7-8 and J usage is TRBJ2-1; 12 bases align to TRBD2. Per germline, CDR1 SGHVS and CDR2 FQNEAQ. This CDR3 has 16 amino acids. The trim removed 5 bases at V and 6 bases at J, leaving 8 bases unmatched. DNA for the CDR3: TGTGCCAGCAGCCACGTCCTAGCGGGAGGGCCCAATGAGCAGTTCTTC. Residues: CASSHVLAGGPNEQFF. The full variable domain, with the rest looked up from reference TRBV7-8 and TRBJ2-1, is GAGVSQSPRYKVAKRGQDVALRCDPISGHVSLFWYQQALGQGPEFLTYFQNEAQLDKSGLPSDRFFAERPEGSVSTLKIQRTQQEDSAVYLCASSHVLAGGPNEQFFGPGTRLTVL.

The J gene is TRBJ1-2, the V gene TRBV6-2 or TRBV6-3, with D unclear. V lost 5 bases and J lost 4, with 8 bases in between. This CDR3 has 12 amino acids. CDR1 is MNHEY and CDR2 is SVGEGT in the germline V gene. The CDR3 sequence is CASSQASYGYTF. Here the CDR3 DNA reads TGTGCCAGCAGTCAGGCTTCCTATGGCTACACCTTC.

The chain has TRBV28 and TRBJ1-5; 10 bases are a match to TRBD1. Per germline, CDR1 MDHEN and CDR2 SYDVKM. V was clipped by 5 bases and J by 6 bases; unmatched bases: 7. This CDR3 has 15 residues. CDR3 in amino acids: CASSAPGQGSQPQHF. CDR3 in DNA: TGTGCCAGCAGTGCCCCGGGACAGGGGAGTCAGCCCCAGCATTTT.

V is TRBV7-2 and J is TRBJ2-1, with TRBD1 identical over 11 bases. Germline CDR1 reads SGHTA; CDR2 reads FQGNSA. The CDR3 contains 16 residues. V trimming: 7 bases; J trimming: 3 bases; junction bases outside the gene matches: 8. The CDR3 DNA reads TGTGCCAGCACCTCCTCCGGGACAGGGGGCTACAATGAGCAGTTCTTC. Protein: CASTSSGTGGYNEQFF. The full variable domain, in which reference TRBV7-2 and TRBJ2-1 provide the parts outside the CDR3, is GAGVSQSPSNKVTEKGKDVELRCDPISGHTALYWYRQSLGQGLEFLIYFQGNSAPDKSGLPSDRFSAERTGGSVSTLTIQRTQQEDSAVYLCASTSSGTGGYNEQFFGPGTRLTVL.

CDR3 in amino acids: CASSQEIGAGNTIYF. CDR3 DNA sequence: TGCGCCAGCAGCCAAGAGATCGGAGCGGGAAACACCATATATTTT. The gene calls are TRBV4-1 and TRBJ1-3; D unresolved. Germline loops: CDR1 MGHRA, CDR2 YSYEKL. Trimming removed 0 bases at V and 4 bases at J, with 10 bases between. The CDR3 length is 15 residues.

The chain has TRBV7-9 and TRBJ2-1, with TRBD1 as a possible D gene (5 bases). V dropped 7 bases and J dropped 0 bases, with 10 bases sitting between them. Germline CDR1 is SEHNR and CDR2 is FQNEAQ (reference sequence). The CDR3 spans 14 residues. CDR3 nucleotides: TGTGCCAGCACCCCAGGGAACTCCTACAATGAGCAGTTCTTC. It specifies CASTPGNSYNEQFF.

This chain connects TRBV6-5 to TRBJ2-3, with a possible D match to TRBD2 (5 bases). Germline CDR1 and CDR2: MNHEY and SVGAGI. The CDR3 has 14 residues. Trimming removed 5 bases from V and 6 bases from J, with 15 bases in between. CDR3 sequence (DNA): TGTGCCAGCAGTCCCCCCACGGGGTCCGATACGCAGTATTTT. Residues: CASSPPTGSDTQYF.

The chain is built from TRBV28 and TRBJ1-3, with D hard to call. The ends were cut back, 4 bases at V and 0 bases at J, with 7 bases in the middle. CDR1 and CDR2 from the germline V gene are MDHEN and SYDVKM. The CDR3 covers 14 residues. CDR3 amino acids: CASSSQSSGNTIYF. CDR3 bases: TGTGCCAGCAGTTCCCAATCCTCTGGAAACACCATATATTTT.

The chain carries TRBV6-5 and TRBJ2-5, with D tentatively TRBD1 (5 bases). Germline loops: CDR1 MNHEY, CDR2 SVGAGI. This CDR3 is built from 14 residues. V was pared by 2 bases and J by 0 bases, with 7 bases between. CDR3 residues: CASSYTGYQETQYF. Written as DNA, the CDR3 is TGTGCCAGCAGTTACACAGGATACCAAGAGACCCAGTACTTC.

This chain joins TRBV12-3 or TRBV12-4 and TRBJ2-5, with TRBD1 as a possible D gene (6 bases). Trimming shortened V by 4 bases and J by 5 bases, and 11 bases separated the two germline ends. The CDR3 extends over 13 amino acids. CDR3 sequence (DNA): TGTGCCAGCAGTTCAGGGGAATGGGAGACCCAGTACTTC. Translated, it gives CASSSGEWETQYF.